This T cell receptor beta chain was identified during a study of cytomegalovirus exposure and HLA in healthy donors. Study summary: It was reported in a later analysis that the approximately 110 validation repertoires used the same platform as the 550 to 800 first-cohort repertoires. Study outcomes and limitations: In vitro work confirmed that a few CMV-associated chains recognize CMV antigens. Using the classifier, cytomegalovirus status was reportedly diagnosed with high specificity and sensitivity. Some public TCRs appeared in many individuals, while most sequences were rare.

The repertoire was sequenced with immunoSEQ multiplex PCR; TCRdb's copy has only in-frame clones and lacks some. The sample carries under 400,000 clones, roughly 90% recorded once. Details on this clone: Its antigen is not known.

The trim removed 4 bases at V and 4 bases at J, leaving 3 bases unmatched. CDR3 length equals 15 residues. Germline CDR1 is MNHNY and CDR2 is SVGAGI (reference sequence). Sequencing input: PBMCs. The rearrangement uses TRBV6-6 and TRBJ2-1, with 11 nucleotides matching TRBD2. This TCR derives from a woman younger than 30 in good health and CMV-seronegative. CDR3 in DNA: TGTGCCAGCAGTTCAGCTAGCGGGGGGTACAATGAGCAGTTCTTC. It is translated as CASSSASGGYNEQFF.